This TCR beta chain was captured in a study of immune evolution from preneoplasia to lung adenocarcinoma. There are 16 residues in the CDR3. CDR1 and CDR2 (germline): MNHEY, SMNVEV (reference sequence). V was cut by 0 bases and J by 1 base, with 9 bases left in between. Each case's diagnosis was confirmed by two pathologists on H&E. The table lists this clone with a count of one. The repertoire was sequenced with immunoSEQ multiplex PCR; TCRdb's copy has only in-frame clones and lacks some. The data show approximately 5,000 clones, around 85% seen once. This sequence joins TRBV27 and TRBJ2-2; no clear D gene. The receptor was isolated from a person aged 50-70 years with lung adenocarcinoma. The material sequenced was FFPE invasive lung adenocarcinoma tissue. The CDR3 coding sequence is TGTGCCAGCAGTTTATCTGGCAGGCTGAACACCGGGGAGCTGTTTTTT. Residues: CASSLSGRLNTGELFF.